A selection of T cell receptor beta chains follows, all from one sample in a study of cytomegalovirus exposure and HLA in healthy donors. Assay: immunoSEQ multiplex PCR; the TCRdb copy retains only in-frame clones and omits some. Of 170,000 or so clones listed, about 83% are singletons. Sequenced input: PBMCs. The source of these receptors is a girl between 10 and 17 years old in good health and CMV-seropositive. The CDR3 runs from the conserved cysteine through the conserved F or W. Fields, in order: V gene, D gene, J gene, clone size, CDR3 protein, CDR3 DNA. A D gene is named only where the DNA matches it firmly. A clone size is listed for some rows: how often the clone was seen (once, few, many), or a class if it is expanded.

V gene: TRBV5-4
D gene: .
J gene: TRBJ1-1
clone size: .
CDR3 protein: CASRKREPNTEAFF
CDR3 DNA: TGTGCCAGCAGGAAGCGGGAACCGAACACTGAAGCTTTCTTT

V gene: TRBV19
D gene: .
J gene: TRBJ1-1
clone size: .
CDR3 protein: CAIPINLNTEAFF
CDR3 DNA: TGTGCCATCCCGATTAACTTGAACACTGAAGCTTTCTTT

V gene: TRBV25-1
D gene: TRBD1
J gene: TRBJ1-1
clone size: .
CDR3 protein: CASSGDRVNTEAFF
CDR3 DNA: TGTGCCAGCAGTGGGGACAGGGTGAACACTGAAGCTTTCTTT

V gene: TRBV7-9
D gene: .
J gene: TRBJ2-1
clone size: .
CDR3 protein: CASSLEQPEQFF
CDR3 DNA: TGTGCCAGCAGCTTAGAACAGCCTGAGCAGTTCTTC

V gene: TRBV5-1
D gene: TRBD1
J gene: TRBJ1-1
clone size: .
CDR3 protein: CASSPLGQRSNTEAFF
CDR3 DNA: TGCGCCAGCAGCCCTCTGGGACAGAGGAGTAACACTGAAGCTTTCTTT

V gene: TRBV4-1
D gene: TRBD1
J gene: TRBJ2-7
clone size: .
CDR3 protein: CASSPTQFDRGQYEQYF
CDR3 DNA: TGCGCCAGCAGCCCCACGCAATTTGACAGGGGGCAATACGAGCAGTACTTC

V gene: TRBV7-9
D gene: TRBD1
J gene: TRBJ1-2
clone size: .
CDR3 protein: CASSLGQGASGGYTF
CDR3 DNA: TGTGCCAGCAGCTTAGGGCAGGGGGCATCCGGTGGCTACACCTTC

V gene: TRBV6-5
D gene: .
J gene: TRBJ1-2
clone size: .
CDR3 protein: CASGFRGVDGYTF
CDR3 DNA: TGTGCCAGCGGTTTCAGGGGAGTGGACGGCTACACCTTC

V gene: TRBV7-8
D gene: TRBD2
J gene: TRBJ2-3
clone size: .
CDR3 protein: CASRWERGTQYF
CDR3 DNA: TGTGCCAGCCGTTGGGAGCGGGGGACCCAGTATTTT

V gene: TRBV6-5
D gene: TRBD1
J gene: TRBJ1-2
clone size: .
CDR3 protein: CASSSGQGGYTF
CDR3 DNA: TGTGCCAGCAGTTCGGGACAGGGAGGCTACACCTTC

V gene: TRBV6-1
D gene: TRBD1
J gene: TRBJ1-4
clone size: .
CDR3 protein: CASSVRGLIRNEKLFF
CDR3 DNA: TGTGCCAGCAGTGTCAGGGGGCTTATTAGGAATGAAAAACTGTTTTTT

V gene: TRBV11-2
D gene: TRBD1
J gene: TRBJ1-1
clone size: .
CDR3 protein: CASSLDRGDLTFF
CDR3 DNA: TGTGCCAGCAGCTTAGACAGGGGGGACTTGACTTTCTTT

V gene: TRBV19
D gene: TRBD1
J gene: TRBJ1-1
clone size: .
CDR3 protein: CASSKTGLYTEAFF
CDR3 DNA: TGTGCCAGTAGCAAGACAGGGTTGTACACTGAAGCTTTCTTT

V gene: TRBV11-1
D gene: .
J gene: TRBJ1-2
clone size: once
CDR3 protein: CASSPRQAVYGYTF
CDR3 DNA: TGTGCCAGCAGCCCCCGACAGGCGGTCTATGGCTACACCTTC

V gene: TRBV6-6
D gene: .
J gene: TRBJ1-5
clone size: few
CDR3 protein: CASSFNGGSGQPQHF
CDR3 DNA: TGTGCCAGCAGTTTTAACGGGGGATCTGGTCAGCCCCAGCATTTT